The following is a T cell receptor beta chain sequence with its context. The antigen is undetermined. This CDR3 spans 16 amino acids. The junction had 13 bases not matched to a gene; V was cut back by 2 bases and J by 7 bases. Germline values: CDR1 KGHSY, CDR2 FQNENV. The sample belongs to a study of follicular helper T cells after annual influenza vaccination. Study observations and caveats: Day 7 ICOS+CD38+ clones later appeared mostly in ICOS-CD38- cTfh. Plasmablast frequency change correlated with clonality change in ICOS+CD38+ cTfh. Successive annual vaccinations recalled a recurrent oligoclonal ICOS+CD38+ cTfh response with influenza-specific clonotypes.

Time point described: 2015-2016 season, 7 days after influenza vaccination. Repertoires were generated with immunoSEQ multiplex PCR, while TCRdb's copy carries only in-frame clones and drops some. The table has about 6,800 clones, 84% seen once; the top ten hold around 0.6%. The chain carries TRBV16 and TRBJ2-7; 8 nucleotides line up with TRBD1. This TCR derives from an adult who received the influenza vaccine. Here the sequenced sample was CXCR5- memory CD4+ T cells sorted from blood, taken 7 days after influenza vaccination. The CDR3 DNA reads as TGTGCCAGCAGCCAACTCTTAGGACAGGGACCTGGGGAGCAGTACTTC. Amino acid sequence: CASSQLLGQGPGEQYF.